These T cell receptor beta chains were read from a single sample in a study of lymphopenia after photon versus proton radiotherapy. Assay used: immunoSEQ multiplex PCR; TCRdb lists only in-frame clones, some missing. Of tens of thousands of clones in the sample, around four fifths were seen once. The sample was peripheral blood, taken from a patient treated with proton-based radiotherapy. These receptors all come from a man in his 60s with pancreatic cancer. Both conserved end residues are part of each CDR3. Fields, in order: D gene, J gene, clone size, V gene, CDR3 protein, CDR3 DNA. The D gene is left open where the match is weak. Not all rows give a size; the values are once, few, many and, for expanded clones, a class.

NA | TRBJ2-1 | NA | TRBV7-9 | CASSPAGTWIDEQFF | TGTGCCAGCAGCCCTGCCGGGACTTGGATCGATGAGCAGTTCTTC
NA | TRBJ1-4 | NA | TRBV27 | CASRETVATNEKLFF | TGTGCCAGCAGAGAAACAGTTGCAACTAATGAAAAACTGTTTTTT
NA | TRBJ2-7 | NA | TRBV4-3 | CASSQDLLLASYEQYF | TGCGCCAGCAGCCAAGATCTTTTACTAGCCTCCTACGAGCAGTACTTC
NA | TRBJ2-1 | NA | TRBV29-1 | CSVWESPNGEQFF | TGCAGCGTTTGGGAAAGCCCTAATGGGGAGCAGTTCTTC
TRBD2 | TRBJ2-5 | NA | TRBV7-6 | CASSSAQRGYEQETQYF | TGTGCCAGCAGCTCAGCGCAGCGGGGGTATGAGCAAGAGACCCAGTACTTC
NA | TRBJ1-6 | NA | TRBV30 | CAWRAKIPGTYNSPLHF | TGTGCCTGGAGGGCCAAGATCCCCGGGACGTATAATTCACCCCTCCACTTT
TRBD2 | TRBJ2-1 | medium-sized | TRBV2 | CASSEQAGGFYNEQFF | TGTGCCAGCAGTGAACAGGCGGGAGGTTTCTACAATGAGCAGTTCTTC
NA | TRBJ1-2 | NA | TRBV7-2 | CASSLTLIARTGYTF | TGTGCCAGCAGCTTAACTTTGATTGCCAGAACTGGCTACACCTTC
NA | TRBJ2-5 | NA | TRBV28 | CAINGPGGVETQYF | TGTGCCATCAACGGCCCCGGAGGGGTAGAGACCCAGTACTTC
NA | TRBJ2-7 | NA | TRBV11-3 | CASSPRGTGATYEQYF | TGTGCCAGCAGCCCCCGAGGCACGGGAGCGACCTACGAGCAGTACTTC
NA | TRBJ2-2 | NA | TRBV7-6 | CASSHDTGELFF | TGTGCCAGCAGCCATGATACCGGGGAGCTGTTTTTT